This T cell receptor beta chain was retrieved from a study of early T cells in non-severe SARS-CoV-2 infection. Study summary: Whole-blood bulk RNA, unsorted, was sequenced, and chains were unpaired. Whole-study results and caveats: Using VDJdb, the matching emphasized anti-spike CD8 responses while missing private and CD4 specificities.

The library protocol tagged individual cDNA molecules with unique molecular identifiers. TCRdb passed the 5' RACE reads through MiXCR, listing each CDR3 protein once. The data show roughly 20,000 distinct CDR3 sequences, roughly 4% seen once. Germline V gene sequence: CDR1 MNHNS, CDR2 SASEGT. The CDR3 runs to 15 residues. V was clipped by 9 bases and J by 4 bases; unmatched bases: 11. This clonotype showed up just a few times. Its specificity is unknown. The chain combines TRBV6-1 with TRBJ2-1, with TRBD2 matching 8 bases. The source material was whole blood. The sequence derives from an adult who was a healthcare worker with PCR-confirmed SARS-CoV-2 infection or an uninfected control (not recorded which). The CDR3 region is CASDSGDTRYNEQFF. CDR3 nucleotide sequence: TGTGCCAGTGATAGCGGGGACACCCGGTACAATGAGCAGTTCTTC.